The next 10 T cell receptor beta chains were all read from a single sample in a study of cytomegalovirus exposure and HLA in healthy donors. Primers for the PCR totalled 60 Vbeta and 13 Jbeta. Repertoires were generated with immunoSEQ multiplex PCR, while TCRdb's copy carries only in-frame clones and drops some. The sample spans about 120,000 clones; the ten largest clones claim 6.8%. The sample was PBMCs. These TCRs come from a man aged 35 to 55 in good health and CMV-seropositive.

V gene TRBV7-9 combines with J gene TRBJ2-1; a weak D match, TRBD2 (5 bases). This CDR3 region has 14 residues. The germline V and J ends were trimmed by 11 bases and 0 bases, with 14 bases remaining between them. Germline loops: CDR1 SEHNR, CDR2 FQNEAQ (reference sequence). CDR3 nucleotides: TGTGCCGGTTCGGACTTCGGCTCCTACAATGAGCAGTTCTTC. Protein sequence: CAGSDFGSYNEQFF.

The DNA of the CDR3 is TGTGCCAGCAGTTGGGGCGTCGGTGAAAAACTGTTTTTT. Translating it yields CASSWGVGEKLFF. The rearrangement uses TRBV6-6 and TRBJ1-4; D possibly corresponds to TRBD1 (5 bases). Trimming shortened V by 4 bases and J by 7 bases, and 10 bases separated the two germline ends. The CDR3 length is 13 residues. The germline V gene encodes CDR1 MNHNY and CDR2 SVGAGI (reference sequence).

The genes are TRBV11-2 and TRBJ2-7; no reliable D call. The germline V gene has CDR1 SGHAT and CDR2 FQNNGV. The CDR3 covers 15 residues. The ends were cut back, 0 bases at V and 2 bases at J, with 11 bases in the middle. CDR3 DNA: TGTGCCAGCAGCTTAGAAGCAGGTCCAGCCTACGAGCAGTACTTC. Its translation: CASSLEAGPAYEQYF.

This chain uses TRBV28 with TRBJ2-3, with TRBD2 identical over 7 bases. V shed 6 bases, J shed 8 bases, and the junction held 11 bases outside the gene matches. Germline V gene sequence: CDR1 MDHEN, CDR2 SYDVKM. CDR3 length: 14 residues. In DNA, the CDR3 is TGTGCCAGCAGCCTCGGGGGGTTTGGTGGTACGCAGTATTTT. Its translation is CASSLGGFGGTQYF. The whole variable domain, filled in from reference TRBV28 and TRBJ2-3, reads DVKVTQSSRYLVKRTGEKVFLECVQDMDHENMFWYRQDPGLGLRLIYFSYDVKMKEKGDIPEGYSVSREKKERFSLILESASTNQTSMYLCASSLGGFGGTQYFGPGTRLTVL.

V is TRBV6-1 and J is TRBJ2-5, with a weak D call TRBD2 (5 bases). The CDR3 contains 14 residues. Trimming cost V 7 bases and J 4 bases, with 16 bases left between them. Germline V CDR1 and CDR2: MNHNS, SASEGT. CDR3 residues: CASTGRSVRETQYF. DNA of the CDR3: TGTGCCAGCACCGGGCGTAGCGTCAGAGAGACCCAGTACTTC.

The chain employs TRBV28 and TRBJ2-7; 8 nucleotides align to TRBD2. The CDR3 is 14 residues long. V shed 3 bases, J shed 7 bases, and the junction held 8 bases outside the gene matches. Germline loops: CDR1 MDHEN, CDR2 SYDVKM. The CDR3 spells CASSLTGGAREQYF. The DNA of the CDR3 is TGTGCCAGCAGTTTGACGGGGGGGGCGCGGGAGCAGTACTTC.

The chain has TRBV5-1 and TRBJ1-2, with 10 bases that match TRBD1. The trim removed 5 bases at V and 8 bases at J, leaving 6 bases unmatched. Per germline, CDR1 SGHRS and CDR2 YFSETQ. This CDR3 is 13 amino acids long. CDR3 nucleotide sequence: TGCGCCAGCAGTGTGGGACAGGGGTCCGGCTACACCTTC. Translated: CASSVGQGSGYTF.

The V call is TRBV10-3, the J call TRBJ2-7; TRBD2 is a possible D gene (5 bases). Looked up from germline, CDR1 is ENHRY and CDR2 is SYGVKD. The V end lost 4 bases, the J end lost 2 bases, and 12 bases lay between the germline ends. The CDR3 runs 14 residues. Here the CDR3 reads CAISVGAGTYEQYF. CDR3 DNA sequence: TGTGCCATCAGTGTGGGAGCCGGAACCTACGAGCAGTACTTC.

The chain joins TRBV7-9 to TRBJ2-6, with 7 bases identical to TRBD1. The V segment lost 7 bases and the J segment 0 bases; nucleotides outside the gene matches: 9. CDR1 and CDR2 from the germline V gene are SEHNR and FQNEAQ (reference sequence). The CDR3 is made up of 17 amino acids. In nucleotides, the CDR3 is TGTGCCAGCACCAAAACAGGGGACATCTCTGGGGCCAACGTCCTGACTTTC. This codes for CASTKTGDISGANVLTF.

The chain recombines TRBV27 with TRBJ2-7, with D possibly being TRBD1 (5 bases). The CDR3 loop spans 14 amino acids. V gave up 0 bases and J gave up 0 bases, with 6 bases separating them. Germline V gene sequence: CDR1 MNHEY, CDR2 SMNVEV (reference sequence). CDR3 DNA: TGTGCCAGCAGTTTATCAGGGGCCTCCTACGAGCAGTACTTC. It is translated as CASSLSGASYEQYF.